The T cell receptor beta chain under discussion was sequenced for a study of neurological immune-mediated disorders (dated 2019 in TCRdb). Background for the entire study: Peripheral blood TCR-beta repertoires from HTLV-I-associated myelopathy (HAM/TSP) patients, multiple sclerosis patients and healthy controls were compared by UMI-based sequencing. The 106 TCR-beta libraries covered PBMC samples along with longitudinal samples, technical triplicates, and paired sorted CD4+ and CD8+ T-cell subsets. The cohort comprised 65 to 75 subjects: about 14 HAM/TSP patients, around 34 multiple sclerosis patients and about 20 healthy controls. Results and caveats for the whole study, not just this receptor: Expanded clones from different subjects shared no identical CDR3 amino acid sequences, which suggests that TCR-beta repertoires were private in all groups. TCR clonal expansion was highest in HAM/TSP patients and lowest in MS patients, with MS patients falling below even healthy controls.

The healthy controls were volunteers from blood banks in Maryland, USA. For unsorted PBMC libraries, 2 million PBMCs were used after storage in RNAlater at -80 degrees C until RNA extraction. PBMCs were separated from peripheral blood using Ficoll-Hypaque density gradient centrifugation and then cryopreserved in liquid nitrogen. To synthesize cDNA, template-switch 5'RACE was performed with a primer carrying a 10-nucleotide random unique molecular identifier so that each TCR transcript was tagged. Over 170 million TCR-beta sequences, covering 15-18 subjects, were produced in each sequencing run. The RNeasy kit was used to extract total RNA. The KAPA Real-time Library Amplification kit was used to amplify TCR-beta VDJ regions with primers for the TCR constant region and the 5'RACE anchor. A first PCR added sample indexes and Illumina adaptors, after which a second PCR increased the library yield. After purification with Ampure beads, the TCR product of roughly 650 bp was size-selected on a 2% E-gel SizeSelection system. Library quality was checked on a Bioanalyzer, concentration was measured with Qubit, and libraries were quantified with the Kapa Library Quantification kit before pooling. Libraries were sequenced paired-end 2 x 150 bp on an Illumina HiSeq 2500. To increase sequence diversity, about 25-31% phiX was spiked into each library pool. The authors processed their data as follows. Quality-filtered reads were processed with the UMI-based MiGEC pipeline, and over 80% of raw TCR sequences were removed by the MiGEC pipeline during error correction. VDJ genes were aligned to IMGT germline references, and clonotypes were defined by unique CDR3 amino acid sequence plus V-J genes. VDJtools evaluated clonal expansion, Shannon diversity and CDR3 relatedness (CalcPairwiseDistances, ClusterSamples); CLCbio workbench built phylogenetic trees. A clone was classed as expanded if it had 8 or more unique UMIs, a cutoff based on coefficient-of-variation modelling across technical triplicates. TCRdb redid the processing of the public reads, applying fastp at Q25 and MiXCR, and retained in-frame beta chains. Duplicate CDR3 protein sequences are folded into a single record with the most common DNA and genes. The V and J calls and clone size are TCRdb's, not the authors'. This sample comprises tens of thousands of distinct CDR3 sequences, over 12% of them detected only once. The ten most abundant clones make up around 6.8% of the sample.

With respect to this clonotype: What this receptor recognizes is not known. A read error may explain this, as a much larger clone is one base away.

This TCR derives from a woman between 50 and 59 years old in good health. Material for sequencing was PBMCs.

The nucleotides read TGTGCCATCAGAGAGGGGAGGGGTCGGTCCTACGAGCAGTACTTC. Its protein is CAIREGRGRSYEQYF. The chain is encoded by TRBV6-6 joined to TRBJ2-7; the central 7 bases match TRBD2. Clipping removes 10 bases from V and 1 base from J, with 13 as the unmatched junction base count. The CDR3 holds 15 amino acids from the cysteine to the phenylalanine. Of the read, only the CDR3 DNA is kept; its 45 bases are in frame from base 1. CDR1 and CDR2, per the germline V gene (reference sequence), are MNHNY and SVGAGI.